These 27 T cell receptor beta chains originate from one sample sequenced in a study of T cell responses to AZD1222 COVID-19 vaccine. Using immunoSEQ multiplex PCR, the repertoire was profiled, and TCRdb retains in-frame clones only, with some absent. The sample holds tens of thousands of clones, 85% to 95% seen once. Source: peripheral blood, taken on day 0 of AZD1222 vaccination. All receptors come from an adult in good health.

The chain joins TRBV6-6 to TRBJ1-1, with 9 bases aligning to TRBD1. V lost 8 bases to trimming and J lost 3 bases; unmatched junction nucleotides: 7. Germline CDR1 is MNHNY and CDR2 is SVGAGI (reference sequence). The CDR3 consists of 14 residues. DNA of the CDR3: TGTGCCAGCGGGGCCAGGGACAGGGACACTGAAGCTTTCTTT. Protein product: CASGARDRDTEAFF.

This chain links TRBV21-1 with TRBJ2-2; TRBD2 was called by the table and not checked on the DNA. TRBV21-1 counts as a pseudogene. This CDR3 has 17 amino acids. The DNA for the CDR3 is TGTGCCACCACCGGGACTAGCGGGGGCCTAAACACCGGGGAGCTGTTTTTT. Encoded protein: CATTGTSGGLNTGELFF.

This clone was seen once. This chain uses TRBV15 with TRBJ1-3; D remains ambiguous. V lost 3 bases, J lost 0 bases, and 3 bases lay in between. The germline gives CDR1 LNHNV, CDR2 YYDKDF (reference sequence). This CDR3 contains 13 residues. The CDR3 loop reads CATSRSSGNTIYF. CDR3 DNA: TGTGCCACCAGCAGGTCCTCTGGAAACACCATATATTTT. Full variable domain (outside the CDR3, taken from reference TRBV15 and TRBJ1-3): DAMVIQNPRYQVTQFGKPVTLSCSQTLNHNVMYWYQQKSSQAPKLLFHYYDKDFNNEADTPDNFQSRRPNTSFCFLDIRSPGLGDTAMYLCATSRSSGNTIYFGEGSWLTVV.

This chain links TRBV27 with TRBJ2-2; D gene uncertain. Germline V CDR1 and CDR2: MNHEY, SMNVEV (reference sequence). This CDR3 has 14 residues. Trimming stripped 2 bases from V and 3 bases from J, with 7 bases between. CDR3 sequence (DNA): TGTGCCAGCAGTTTACTAAGGGACACCGGGGAGCTGTTTTTT. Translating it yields CASSLLRDTGELFF.

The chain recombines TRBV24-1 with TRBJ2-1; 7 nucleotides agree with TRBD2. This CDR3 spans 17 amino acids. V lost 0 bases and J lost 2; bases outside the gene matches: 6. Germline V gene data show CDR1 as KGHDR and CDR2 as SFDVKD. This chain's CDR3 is CATSDLEGGGPYNEQFF. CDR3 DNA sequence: TGTGCCACCAGTGATTTGGAAGGCGGGGGACCCTACAATGAGCAGTTCTTC.

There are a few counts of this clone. This chain's CDR3 is CASSPSSGGAEETQYF. The CDR3 DNA sequence: TGTGCCAGCTCACCATCCAGCGGGGGGGCTGAAGAGACCCAGTACTTC. The chain combines TRBV18 with TRBJ2-5; 10 bases match TRBD2. From germline, CDR1 is KGHSH and CDR2 LQKENI. This CDR3 has 16 amino acids. V was pared by 2 bases and J by 3 bases, with 6 bases of the junction left unmatched.

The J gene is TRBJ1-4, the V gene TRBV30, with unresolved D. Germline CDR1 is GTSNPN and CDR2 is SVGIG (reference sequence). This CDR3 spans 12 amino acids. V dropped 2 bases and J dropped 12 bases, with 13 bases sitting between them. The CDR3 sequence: CAWSTIGWELFF. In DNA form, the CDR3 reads TGTGCCTGGAGTACAATCGGTTGGGAACTGTTTTTT.

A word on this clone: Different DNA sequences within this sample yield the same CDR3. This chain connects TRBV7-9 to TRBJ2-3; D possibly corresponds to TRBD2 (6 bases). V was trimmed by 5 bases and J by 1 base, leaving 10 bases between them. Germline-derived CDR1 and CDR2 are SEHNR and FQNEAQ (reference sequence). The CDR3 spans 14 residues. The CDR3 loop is CASSPSGGTDTQYF. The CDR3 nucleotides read TGTGCCAGCAGCCCCTCGGGAGGCACAGATACGCAGTATTTT.

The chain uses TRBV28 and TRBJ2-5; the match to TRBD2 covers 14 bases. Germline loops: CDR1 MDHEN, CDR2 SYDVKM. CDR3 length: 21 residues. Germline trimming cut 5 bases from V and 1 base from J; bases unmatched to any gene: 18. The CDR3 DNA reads TGTGCCAGCAGTACGGAAACCTTCAGACCCGGACTAGCGGGGGGCCAAGAGACCCAGTACTTC. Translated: CASSTETFRPGLAGGQETQYF.

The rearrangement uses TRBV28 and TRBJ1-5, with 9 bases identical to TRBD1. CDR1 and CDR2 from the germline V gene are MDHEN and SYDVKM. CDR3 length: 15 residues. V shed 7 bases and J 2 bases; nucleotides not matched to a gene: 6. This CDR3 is CASNPGTGRNQPQHF. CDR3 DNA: TGTGCCAGCAACCCTGGGACAGGGCGCAATCAGCCCCAGCATTTT.

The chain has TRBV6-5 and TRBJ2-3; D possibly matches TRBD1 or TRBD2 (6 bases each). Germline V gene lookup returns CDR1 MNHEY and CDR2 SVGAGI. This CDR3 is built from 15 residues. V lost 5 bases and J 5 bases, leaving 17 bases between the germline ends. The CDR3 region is CASSNYGGGKDTQYF. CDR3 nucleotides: TGTGCCAGCAGTAATTACGGGGGCGGAAAAGATACGCAGTATTTT.

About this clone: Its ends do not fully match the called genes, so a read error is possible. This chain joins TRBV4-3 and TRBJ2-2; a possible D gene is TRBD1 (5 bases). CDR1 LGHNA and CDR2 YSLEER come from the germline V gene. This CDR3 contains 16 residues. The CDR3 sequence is CASSQEAGFNIGELFF. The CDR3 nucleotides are TGCGCCAGCAGCCAAGAGGCAGGGTTCAACATCGGGGAGCTGTTTTTT.

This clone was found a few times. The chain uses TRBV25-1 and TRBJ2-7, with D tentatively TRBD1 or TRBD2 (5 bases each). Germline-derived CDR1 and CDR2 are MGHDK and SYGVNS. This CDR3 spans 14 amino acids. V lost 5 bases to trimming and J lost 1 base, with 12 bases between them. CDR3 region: CASSRGGFSYEQYF. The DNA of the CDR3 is TGTGCCAGCAGTAGGGGCGGGTTTTCCTACGAGCAGTACTTC.

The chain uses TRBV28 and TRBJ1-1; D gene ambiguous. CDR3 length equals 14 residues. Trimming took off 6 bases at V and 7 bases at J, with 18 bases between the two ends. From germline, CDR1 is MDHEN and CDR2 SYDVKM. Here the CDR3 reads CASSVGLGHLEAFF. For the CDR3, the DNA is TGTGCCAGCAGCGTAGGGTTAGGGCACCTTGAAGCTTTCTTT.

The DNA of the CDR3 is TGTGCCAGCAGTAAACTAGCGGGGAGAGACTACGAGCAGTACTTC. Amino acids: CASSKLAGRDYEQYF. The chain employs TRBV27 and TRBJ2-7, with 10 bases aligning to TRBD2. Germline assignment: CDR1 MNHEY and CDR2 SMNVEV (reference sequence). The CDR3 spans 15 residues. With 5 bases clipped from V and 3 bases from J, the junction kept 7 bases outside the gene matches.

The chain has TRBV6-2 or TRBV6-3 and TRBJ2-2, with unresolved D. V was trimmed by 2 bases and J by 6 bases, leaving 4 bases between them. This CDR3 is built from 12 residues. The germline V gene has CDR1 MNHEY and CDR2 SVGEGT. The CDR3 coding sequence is TGTGCCAGCAGTTACGCGGCCGGGGAGCTGTTTTTT. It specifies CASSYAAGELFF.

The CDR3 here is CASSLGLAGARSAYEQYF. The DNA of the CDR3 is TGCGCCAGCAGCTTGGGACTAGCGGGGGCCCGATCTGCCTACGAGCAGTACTTC. The chain links TRBV5-1 to TRBJ2-7, with TRBD2 identical over 12 bases. The germline V gene encodes CDR1 SGHRS and CDR2 YFSETQ. The length of the CDR3 is 18 residues. V dropped 0 bases and J dropped 2; count of bases not matched to a gene: 9.

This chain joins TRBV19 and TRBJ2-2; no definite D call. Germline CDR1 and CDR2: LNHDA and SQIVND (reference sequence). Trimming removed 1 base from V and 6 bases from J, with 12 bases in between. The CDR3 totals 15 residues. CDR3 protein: CASSIGIAGSGELFF. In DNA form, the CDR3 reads TGTGCCAGTAGTATAGGAATAGCCGGGTCCGGGGAGCTGTTTTTT.

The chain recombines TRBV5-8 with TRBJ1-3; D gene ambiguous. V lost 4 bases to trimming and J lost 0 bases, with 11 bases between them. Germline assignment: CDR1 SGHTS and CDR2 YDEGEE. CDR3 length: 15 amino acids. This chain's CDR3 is CASSGRRTSGNTIYF. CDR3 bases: TGTGCCAGCAGCGGTAGGAGAACCTCTGGAAACACCATATATTTT.

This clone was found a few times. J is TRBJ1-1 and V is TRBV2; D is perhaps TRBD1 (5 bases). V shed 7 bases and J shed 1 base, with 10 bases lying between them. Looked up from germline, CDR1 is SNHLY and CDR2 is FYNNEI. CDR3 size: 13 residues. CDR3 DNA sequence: TGTGCCAGCACCCCGACAGAGAACACTGAAGCTTTCTTT. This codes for CASTPTENTEAFF.

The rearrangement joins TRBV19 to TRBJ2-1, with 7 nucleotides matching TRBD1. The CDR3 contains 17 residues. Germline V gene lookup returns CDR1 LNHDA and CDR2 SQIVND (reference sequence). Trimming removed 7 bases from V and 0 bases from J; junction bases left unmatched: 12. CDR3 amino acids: CASTGTDDRSSYNEQFF. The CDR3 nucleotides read TGTGCCAGTACGGGGACAGACGACCGGAGCTCCTACAATGAGCAGTTCTTC.

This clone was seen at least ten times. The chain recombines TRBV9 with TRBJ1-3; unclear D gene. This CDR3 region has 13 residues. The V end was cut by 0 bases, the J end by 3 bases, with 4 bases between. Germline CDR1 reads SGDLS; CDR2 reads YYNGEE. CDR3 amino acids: CASSVGVGNTIYF. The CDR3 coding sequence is TGTGCCAGCAGCGTAGGAGTTGGAAACACCATATATTTT. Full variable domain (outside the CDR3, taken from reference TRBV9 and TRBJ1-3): DSGVTQTPKHLITATGQRVTLRCSPRSGDLSVYWYQQSLDQGLQFLIQYYNGEERAKGNILERFSAQQFPDLHSELNLSSLELGDSALYFCASSVGVGNTIYFGEGSWLTVV.

CDR3 region: CASALAGAFQETQYF. The CDR3 coding sequence is TGTGCGAGCGCACTAGCGGGGGCCTTCCAAGAGACCCAGTACTTC. The rearrangement joins TRBV7-3 to TRBJ2-5; 11 nucleotides agree with TRBD2. The germline V gene has CDR1 SGHTA and CDR2 FQGTGA. The CDR3 consists of 15 residues.

CDR3: CASSLAGGRIGEQFF. In DNA, the CDR3 is TGTGCCAGCAGCTTAGCGGGGGGGCGGATAGGTGAGCAGTTCTTC. The chain has TRBV7-2 and TRBJ2-1, with D possibly being TRBD2 (7 bases). The CDR3 length is 15 residues. Germline CDR1 SGHTA, CDR2 FQGNSA. The V gene lost 0 bases and the J gene lost 9 bases, with 15 bases spanning the gap. The whole variable domain, filled in from reference TRBV7-2 and TRBJ2-1, reads GAGVSQSPSNKVTEKGKDVELRCDPISGHTALYWYRQSLGQGLEFLIYFQGNSAPDKSGLPSDRFSAERTGGSVSTLTIQRTQQEDSAVYLCASSLAGGRIGEQFFGPGTRLTVL.

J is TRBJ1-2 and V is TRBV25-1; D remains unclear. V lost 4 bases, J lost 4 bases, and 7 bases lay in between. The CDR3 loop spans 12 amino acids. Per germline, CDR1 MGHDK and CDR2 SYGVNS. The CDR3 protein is CASSVSSYGYTF. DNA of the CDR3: TGTGCCAGCAGTGTTTCCAGCTATGGCTACACCTTC.

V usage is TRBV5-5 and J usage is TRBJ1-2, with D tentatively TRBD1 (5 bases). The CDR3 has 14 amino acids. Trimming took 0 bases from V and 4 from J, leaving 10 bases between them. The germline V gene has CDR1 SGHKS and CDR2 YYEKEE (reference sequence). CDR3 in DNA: TGTGCCAGCAGCTTGGGCAGGGAGGGCTATGGCTACACCTTC. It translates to CASSLGREGYGYTF.

The CDR3 sequence is CASSRLDTQYF. The CDR3 nucleotides are TGTGCCAGTTCCAGACTAGATACGCAGTATTTT. This sequence joins TRBV7-2 and TRBJ2-3; D unresolved. V was pared by 9 bases and J by 5 bases, with 9 bases between. The CDR3 is 11 amino acids. Germline V gene data show CDR1 as SGHTA and CDR2 as FQGNSA. Full variable domain (outside the CDR3, taken from reference TRBV7-2 and TRBJ2-3): GAGVSQSPSNKVTEKGKDVELRCDPISGHTALYWYRQSLGQGLEFLIYFQGNSAPDKSGLPSDRFSAERTGGSVSTLTIQRTQQEDSAVYLCASSRLDTQYFGPGTRLTVL.